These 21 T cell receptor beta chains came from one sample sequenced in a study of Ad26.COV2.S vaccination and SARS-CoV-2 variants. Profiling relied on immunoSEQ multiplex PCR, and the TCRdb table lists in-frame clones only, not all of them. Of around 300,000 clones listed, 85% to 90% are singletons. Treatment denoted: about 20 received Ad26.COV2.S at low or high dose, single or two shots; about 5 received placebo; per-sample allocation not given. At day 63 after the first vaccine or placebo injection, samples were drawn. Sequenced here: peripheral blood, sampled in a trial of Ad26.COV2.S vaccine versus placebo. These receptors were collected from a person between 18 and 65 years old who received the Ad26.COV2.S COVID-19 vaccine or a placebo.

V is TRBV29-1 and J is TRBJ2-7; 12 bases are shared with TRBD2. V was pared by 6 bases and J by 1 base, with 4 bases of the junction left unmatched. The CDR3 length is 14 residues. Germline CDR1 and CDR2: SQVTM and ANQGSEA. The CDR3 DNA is TGCAGCGTGAGGACTAGCGGGAATTCCTACGAGCAGTACGTC. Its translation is CSVRTSGNSYEQYV.

The CDR3 sequence: CASSQPRGGPSYNSPLHF. The DNA for the CDR3 is TGTGCCAGCAGCCAACCACGGGGGGGTCCCTCCTATAATTCACCCCTCCACTTT. The genes are TRBV14 and TRBJ1-6, with D maybe TRBD1 (5 bases). This CDR3 is 18 amino acids long. Germline CDR1 reads SGHDN; CDR2 reads FVKESK. Trimming pared 2 bases from V and 0 bases from J, leaving 14 bases between.

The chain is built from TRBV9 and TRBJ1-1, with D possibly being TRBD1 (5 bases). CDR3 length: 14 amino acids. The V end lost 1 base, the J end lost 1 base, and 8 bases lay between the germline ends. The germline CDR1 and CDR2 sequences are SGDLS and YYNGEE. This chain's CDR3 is CASSVQGGNTEAFF. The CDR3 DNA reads TGTGCCAGCAGCGTACAGGGAGGGAACACTGAAGCTTTCTTT.

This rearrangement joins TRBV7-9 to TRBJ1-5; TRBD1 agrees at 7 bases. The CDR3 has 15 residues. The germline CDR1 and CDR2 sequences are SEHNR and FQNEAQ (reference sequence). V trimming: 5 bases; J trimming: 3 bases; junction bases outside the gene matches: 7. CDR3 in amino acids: CASSTTDRINQPQHF. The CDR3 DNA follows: TGTGCCAGCAGCACCACGGACAGGATCAATCAGCCCCAGCATTTT.

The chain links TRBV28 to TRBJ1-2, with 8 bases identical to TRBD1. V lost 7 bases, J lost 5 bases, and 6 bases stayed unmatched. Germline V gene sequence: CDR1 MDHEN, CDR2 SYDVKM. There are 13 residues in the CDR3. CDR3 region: CASTWTGRYGYTF. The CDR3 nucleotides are TGTGCCAGCACTTGGACAGGGAGGTATGGCTACACCTTC.

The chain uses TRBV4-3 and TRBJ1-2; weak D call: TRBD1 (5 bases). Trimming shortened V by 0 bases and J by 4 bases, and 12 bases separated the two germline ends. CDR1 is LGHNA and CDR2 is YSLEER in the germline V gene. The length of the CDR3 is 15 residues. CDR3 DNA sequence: TGCGCCAGCAGCCAAGAGCAGGGCCTCCCCTATGGCTACACCTTC. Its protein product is CASSQEQGLPYGYTF.

CDR3 in DNA: TGTGCCAGCAGCCCCTCCCGGGGTGACAATGAGCAGTTCTTC. It yields the protein CASSPSRGDNEQFF. The chain recombines TRBV11-3 with TRBJ2-1, with D possibly TRBD2 on 5 matching bases. Trimming stripped 5 bases from V and 5 bases from J, with 13 bases between. Per the germline V gene, CDR1 is SGHNT and CDR2 is YENEEA. The CDR3 has 14 amino acids.

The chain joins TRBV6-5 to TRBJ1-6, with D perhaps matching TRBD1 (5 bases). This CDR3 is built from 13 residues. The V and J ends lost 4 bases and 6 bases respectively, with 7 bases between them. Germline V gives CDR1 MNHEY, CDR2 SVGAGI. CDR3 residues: CASSLGLNSPLHF. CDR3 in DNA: TGTGCCAGCAGTTTGGGACTTAATTCACCCCTCCACTTT.

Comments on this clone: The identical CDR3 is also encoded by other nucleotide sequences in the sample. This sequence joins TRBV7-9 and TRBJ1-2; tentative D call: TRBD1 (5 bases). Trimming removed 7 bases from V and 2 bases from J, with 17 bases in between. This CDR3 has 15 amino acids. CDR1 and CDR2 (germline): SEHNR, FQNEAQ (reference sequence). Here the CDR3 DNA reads TGTGCCAGCACCGAAGTAGGAGGGGCGAACTATGGCTACACCTTC. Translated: CASTEVGGANYGYTF.

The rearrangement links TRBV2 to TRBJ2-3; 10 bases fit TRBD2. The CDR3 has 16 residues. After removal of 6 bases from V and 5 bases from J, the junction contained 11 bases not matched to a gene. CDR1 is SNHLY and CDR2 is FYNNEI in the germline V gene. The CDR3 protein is CASRVSGGGQKDTQYF. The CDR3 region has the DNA TGTGCCAGCAGGGTCAGCGGGGGGGGTCAGAAAGATACGCAGTATTTT.

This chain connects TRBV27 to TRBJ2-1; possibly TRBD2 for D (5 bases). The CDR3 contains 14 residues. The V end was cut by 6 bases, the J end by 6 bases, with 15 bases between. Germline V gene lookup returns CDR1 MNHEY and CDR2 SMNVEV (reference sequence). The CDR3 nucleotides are TGTGCCAGCAGCCCTACGTTCAGCGGCAATGAGCAGTTCTTC. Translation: CASSPTFSGNEQFF.

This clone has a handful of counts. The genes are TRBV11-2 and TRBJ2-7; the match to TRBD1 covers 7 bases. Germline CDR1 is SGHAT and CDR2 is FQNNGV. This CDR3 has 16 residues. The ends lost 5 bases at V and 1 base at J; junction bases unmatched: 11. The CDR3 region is CASSPNPQGQSYEQYF. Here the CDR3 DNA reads TGTGCCAGCAGCCCAAACCCACAGGGGCAATCCTACGAGCAGTACTTC.

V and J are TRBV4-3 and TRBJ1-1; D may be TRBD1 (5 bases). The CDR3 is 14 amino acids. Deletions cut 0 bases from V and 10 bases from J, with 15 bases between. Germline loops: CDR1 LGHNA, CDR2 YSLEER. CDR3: CASSQDSRAGGAFF. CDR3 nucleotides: TGCGCCAGCAGCCAAGATTCCAGGGCGGGGGGAGCTTTCTTT.

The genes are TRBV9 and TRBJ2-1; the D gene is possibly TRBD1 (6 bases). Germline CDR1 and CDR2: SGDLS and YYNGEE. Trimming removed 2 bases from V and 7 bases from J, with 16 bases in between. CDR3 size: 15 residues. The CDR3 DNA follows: TGTGCCAGCAGCGTGAGGGGGAGCTTCGGAAATGAGCAGTTCTTC. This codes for CASSVRGSFGNEQFF. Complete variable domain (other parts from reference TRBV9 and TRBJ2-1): DSGVTQTPKHLITATGQRVTLRCSPRSGDLSVYWYQQSLDQGLQFLIQYYNGEERAKGNILERFSAQQFPDLHSELNLSSLELGDSALYFCASSVRGSFGNEQFFGPGTRLTVL.

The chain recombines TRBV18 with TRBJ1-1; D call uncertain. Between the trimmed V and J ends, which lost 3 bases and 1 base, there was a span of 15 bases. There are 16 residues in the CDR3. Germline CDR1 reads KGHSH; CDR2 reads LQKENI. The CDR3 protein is CASSPGVNGKNTEAFF. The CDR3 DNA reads TGTGCCAGCTCACCTGGCGTGAACGGGAAGAACACTGAAGCTTTCTTT.

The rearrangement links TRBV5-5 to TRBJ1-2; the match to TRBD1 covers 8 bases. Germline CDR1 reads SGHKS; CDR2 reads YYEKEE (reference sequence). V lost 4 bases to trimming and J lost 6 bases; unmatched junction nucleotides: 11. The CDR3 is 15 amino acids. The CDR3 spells CASSDRTGSKDGYTF. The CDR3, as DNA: TGTGCCAGCAGCGATCGGACAGGGTCAAAGGATGGCTACACCTTC.

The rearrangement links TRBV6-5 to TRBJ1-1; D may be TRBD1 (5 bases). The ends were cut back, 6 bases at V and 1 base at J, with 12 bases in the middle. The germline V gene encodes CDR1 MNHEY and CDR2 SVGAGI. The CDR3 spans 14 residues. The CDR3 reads CASSHQGRNTEAFF. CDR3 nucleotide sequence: TGTGCCAGCAGCCACCAGGGAAGGAACACTGAAGCTTTCTTT.

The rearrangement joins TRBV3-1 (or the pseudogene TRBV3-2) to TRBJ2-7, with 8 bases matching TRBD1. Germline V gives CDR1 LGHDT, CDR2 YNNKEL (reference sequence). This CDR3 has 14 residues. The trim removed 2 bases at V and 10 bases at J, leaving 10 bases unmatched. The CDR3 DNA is TGTGCCAGCAGCCAAACAGGACAGGGAATGAGACAGTACTTC. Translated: CASSQTGQGMRQYF.

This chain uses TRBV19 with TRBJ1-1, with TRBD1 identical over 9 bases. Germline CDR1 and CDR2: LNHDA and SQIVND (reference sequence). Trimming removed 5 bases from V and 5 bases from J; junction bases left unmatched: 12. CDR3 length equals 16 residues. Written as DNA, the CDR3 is TGTGCCAGTAGTCCCGGGACAGGGAAGCACGGTACTGAAGCTTTCTTT. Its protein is CASSPGTGKHGTEAFF.

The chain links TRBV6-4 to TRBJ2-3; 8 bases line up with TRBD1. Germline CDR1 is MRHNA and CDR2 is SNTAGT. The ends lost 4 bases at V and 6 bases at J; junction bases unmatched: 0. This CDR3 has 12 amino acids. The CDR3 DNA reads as TGTGCCAGCAGTGGACAGGGGGATACGCAGTATTTT. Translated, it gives CASSGQGDTQYF.

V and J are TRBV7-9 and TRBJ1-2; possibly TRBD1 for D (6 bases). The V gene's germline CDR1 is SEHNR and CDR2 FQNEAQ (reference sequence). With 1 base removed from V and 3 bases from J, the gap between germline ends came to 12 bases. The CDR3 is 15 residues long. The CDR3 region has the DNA TGTGCCAGCAGCTTAGAAGCAGGGGTAGACTATGGCTACACCTTC. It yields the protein CASSLEAGVDYGYTF.